This T cell receptor beta chain was obtained from a study of long-term antiretroviral therapy in people with HIV (dated 2022 in TCRdb). General notes on the study: Collection of the earliest samples took place about a decade ahead of the 2015 WHO recommendation for immediate ART, at a time when ART was typically delayed until CD4 counts fell. A retrospective serial study tested whether changes in peripheral blood TRB repertoire composition and diversity were associated with ART initiation and durable HIV suppression. The cohort contributed over 150 cryopreserved PBMC samples from about 31 adults with confirmed HIV infection, collected serially over a mean of roughly 6 years (range 1-12). About 35% of the 30 participants with HIV were female. No cross-contamination during QIAcube processing turned up in test extractions that ran a monoclonal T-cell line alongside 30 or so polyclonal samples.

Sequencing of the TRB variable region was done with the immunoSEQ hsTCRB v3.0 assay at survey level resolution. The targeted TRB sequencing depth was about 40,000-50,000 T-cell genomes per sample. An Illumina MiSeq with a v3 150-cycle kit was used to sequence the pooled TRB libraries. Under the source paper's analysis protocol: Analysis of repertoires was carried out in R inside a reproducible Nextflow workflow spanning QC, data transformation and analysis. LymphoSeq2, an R package for exploring AIRR-Seq data, was used to implement the custom analyses. A few samples yielding fewer than 5000 total TRB sequences were excluded, leaving 188 analyzed HIV repertoires. Among the approximately 180 HIV repertoires that were kept, 59 were collected before ART initiation and roughly 130 were collected after ART initiation. Repertoires were downsampled to 5000 TRB nucleotide sequences, with summary statistics averaged over 100 downsampling iterations. TRB sequences were retained for analysis only if CDR3 regions of at least seven amino acids were present. Diversity was measured with a Shannon entropy-derived clonality score and the Gini coefficient. In the repertoire networks, any two of the top 5000 CDR3 amino acid sequences were connected whenever the two sequences differed by an edit distance of one. For TRB CDR3 amino acid sequences, GLIPH2 was used to predict antigen specificity groups and MHC restriction. CDR3 amino acid sequences were matched against VDJdb and McPAS-TCR to flag known CMV, EBV, HIV or tissue antigen associations. Pre-ART, post-ART and control groups were compared with Wilcoxon signed-rank tests and Holm-Bonferroni correction. TCRdb provides this immuneACCESS table in a form limited to in-frame rearrangements. Some clones are lacking; in checked studies, under half of them reflect an unresolved V gene, and why the rest are absent is not known. Clone size and V and J calls were adopted from that table, with D and trimming inferred from the DNA. The sample table shows 20,000 or so clones, and around 82% are seen once. The ten most abundant clones make up around 15% of the sample.

General study outcomes and caveats: HIV repertoires had narrower CDR3 length ranges than controls, and the network structure suggested an antigen-experienced repertoire that shifted only slightly toward naive after ART. Samples dated from the mid-2000s to the late 2010s, and the ART regimens used may be less effective than current ones. Starting ART was linked to a significant rise in TRB diversity, yet even with long-term ART the diversity remained significantly lower than in transplant donor controls. Expanded TRB clones identified before ART initiation dominated the repertoire at all time points, although this dominance fluctuated and declined in many PLHIV after ART. Inferences about post-ART repertoire changes are limited because no data were available on ART adherence, viral resistance or therapy changes. Owing to limited PBMC availability, only the TCR beta chain was sequenced, without alpha chain pairing. Because cell numbers in pre-ART samples were limited, unsorted PBMC were profiled instead of sorted CD4+ and CD8+ T cells.

As to this clone: Its recognized antigen is unknown. Base-call qualities are not available, and no considerably larger clone is one nucleotide away.

Participants were included only if at least one PBMC sample before ART initiation and at least two post-ART samples were available. All participants with HIV were treated in the United States of America. Cryopreserved samples of roughly 0.95-10 million PBMC were thawed and washed before DNA extraction. At the time of the earliest PBMC sample for each participant with HIV, ages ranged from about 20 to 54 years. Per participant, PBMC samples came from 1-4 timepoints prior to ART initiation and 2-8 timepoints following ART initiation, for a median of 7 samples. Serial HIV viral load, CD4+ T-cell count, ART history and demographic data were obtained for every participant. Genomic DNA was extracted from unsorted PBMC with a Qiagen kit on a QIAcube, processed in batches of 12 samples. The sample here was unsorted PBMCs, taken 2.9 years after starting antiretroviral therapy. This clonotype was obtained from a woman under 40 with HIV.

The DNA sequence follows: TGTGCCAGCAGCTTAGTGCTGTTGGCTAGCGGGCGAGAAGAGACCCAGTACTTC. Translation gives CASSLVLLASGREETQYF. The rearrangement combines TRBV7-9 with TRBJ2-5; 8 central bases correspond to TRBD2. The junction shows trimming of 1 base on V and 3 bases on J, and the gene matches do not reach 13 bases of it. From a lookup of the germline V gene (reference sequence), CDR1 and CDR2 are SEHNR and FQNEAQ. From cysteine to phenylalanine, the CDR3 is 18 amino acids long. The CDR3 DNA has 54 bases and is translated from base 1.